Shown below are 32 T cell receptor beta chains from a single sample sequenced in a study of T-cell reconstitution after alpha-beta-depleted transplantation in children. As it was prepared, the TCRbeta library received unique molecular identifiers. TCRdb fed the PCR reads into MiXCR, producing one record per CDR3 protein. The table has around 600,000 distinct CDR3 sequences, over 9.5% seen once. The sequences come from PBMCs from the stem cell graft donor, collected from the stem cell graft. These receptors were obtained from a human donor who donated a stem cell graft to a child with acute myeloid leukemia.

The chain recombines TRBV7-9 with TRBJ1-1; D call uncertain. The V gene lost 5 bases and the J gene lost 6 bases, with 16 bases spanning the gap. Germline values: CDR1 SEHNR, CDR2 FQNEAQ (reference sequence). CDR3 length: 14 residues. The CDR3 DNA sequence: TGTGCCAGCAGCACGACTGGCTCATACGCTGAAGCTTTCTTT. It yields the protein CASSTTGSYAEAFF.

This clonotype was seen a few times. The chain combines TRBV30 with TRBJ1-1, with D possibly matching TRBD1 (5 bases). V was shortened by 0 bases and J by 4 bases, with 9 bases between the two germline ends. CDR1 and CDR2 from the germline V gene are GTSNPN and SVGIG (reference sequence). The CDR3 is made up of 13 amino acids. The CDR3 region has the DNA TGTGCCTGGAGTGTAGGGGAGGGCACTGAAGCTTTCTTT. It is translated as CAWSVGEGTEAFF.

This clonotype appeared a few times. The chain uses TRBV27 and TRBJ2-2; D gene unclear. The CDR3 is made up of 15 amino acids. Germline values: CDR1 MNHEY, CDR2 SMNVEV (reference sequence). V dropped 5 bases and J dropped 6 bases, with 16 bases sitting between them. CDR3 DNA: TGTGCCAGCAGTACCGGATGGGGATTTGCCGGGGAGCTGTTTTTT. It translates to CASSTGWGFAGELFF.

The CDR3 loop is CAISRTSGIPTPSQYF. The CDR3 DNA reads TGTGCCATCAGCAGGACTAGCGGGATACCCACCCCGTCCCAGTACTTC. The chain employs TRBV10-3 and TRBJ2-5, with 12 bases lining up with TRBD2. CDR3 size: 16 residues. Looked up from germline, CDR1 is ENHRY and CDR2 is SYGVKD. Trimming removed 6 bases from V and 9 bases from J; junction bases left unmatched: 14.

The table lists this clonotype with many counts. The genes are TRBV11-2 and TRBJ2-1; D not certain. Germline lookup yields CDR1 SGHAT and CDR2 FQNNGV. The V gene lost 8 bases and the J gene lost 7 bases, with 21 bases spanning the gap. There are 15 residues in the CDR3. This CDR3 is CASAAARTGLNEQFF. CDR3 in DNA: TGTGCCAGCGCGGCCGCGAGGACGGGCCTTAATGAGCAGTTCTTC. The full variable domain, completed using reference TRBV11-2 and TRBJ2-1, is EAGVAQSPRYKIIEKRQSVAFWCNPISGHATLYWYQQILGQGPKLLIQFQNNGVVDDSQLPKDRFSAERLKGVDSTLKIQPAKLEDSAVYLCASAAARTGLNEQFFGPGTRLTVL.

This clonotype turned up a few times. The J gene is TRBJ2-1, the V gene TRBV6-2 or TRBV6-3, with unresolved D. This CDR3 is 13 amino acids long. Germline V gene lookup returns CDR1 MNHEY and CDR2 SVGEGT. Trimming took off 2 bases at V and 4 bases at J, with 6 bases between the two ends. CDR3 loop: CASSYLVYNEQFF. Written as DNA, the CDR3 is TGTGCCAGCAGTTACCTGGTATACAATGAGCAGTTCTTC.

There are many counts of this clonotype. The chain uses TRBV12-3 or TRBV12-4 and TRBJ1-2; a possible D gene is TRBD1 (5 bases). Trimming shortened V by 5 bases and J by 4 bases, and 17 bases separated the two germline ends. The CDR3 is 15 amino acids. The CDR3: CASSPLPSGIYGYTF. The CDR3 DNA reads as TGTGCCAGCAGTCCCCTCCCGTCAGGGATCTATGGCTACACCTTC.

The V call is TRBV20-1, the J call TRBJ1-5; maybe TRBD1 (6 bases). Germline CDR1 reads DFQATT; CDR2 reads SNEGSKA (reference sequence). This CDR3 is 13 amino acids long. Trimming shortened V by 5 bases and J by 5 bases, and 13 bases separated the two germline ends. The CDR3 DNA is TGCAGTGCTCGACTGGGGGCCGATCAGCCCCAGCATTTT. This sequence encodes CSARLGADQPQHF.

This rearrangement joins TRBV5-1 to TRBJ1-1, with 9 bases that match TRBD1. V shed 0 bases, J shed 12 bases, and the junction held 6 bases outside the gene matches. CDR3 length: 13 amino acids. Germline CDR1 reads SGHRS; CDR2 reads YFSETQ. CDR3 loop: CASSLEGTGNPFF. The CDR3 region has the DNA TGCGCCAGCAGCTTGGAGGGGACAGGGAATCCTTTCTTT.

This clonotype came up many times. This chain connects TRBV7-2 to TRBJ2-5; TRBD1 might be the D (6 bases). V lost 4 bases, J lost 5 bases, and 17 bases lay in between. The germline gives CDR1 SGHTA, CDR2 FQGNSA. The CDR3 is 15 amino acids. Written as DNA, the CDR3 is TGTGCCAGCAGCTCCCGTCGGGGAAGGGGGGAGACCCAGTACTTC. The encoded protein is CASSSRRGRGETQYF. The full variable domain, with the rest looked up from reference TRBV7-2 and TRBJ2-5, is GAGVSQSPSNKVTEKGKDVELRCDPISGHTALYWYRQSLGQGLEFLIYFQGNSAPDKSGLPSDRFSAERTGGSVSTLTIQRTQQEDSAVYLCASSSRRGRGETQYFGPGTRLLVL.

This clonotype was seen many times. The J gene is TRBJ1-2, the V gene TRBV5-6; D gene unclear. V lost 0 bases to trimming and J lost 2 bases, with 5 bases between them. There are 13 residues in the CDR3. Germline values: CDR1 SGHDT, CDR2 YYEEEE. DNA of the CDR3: TGTGCCAGCAGCTTGGGGCGAAACTATGGCTACACCTTC. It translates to CASSLGRNYGYTF.

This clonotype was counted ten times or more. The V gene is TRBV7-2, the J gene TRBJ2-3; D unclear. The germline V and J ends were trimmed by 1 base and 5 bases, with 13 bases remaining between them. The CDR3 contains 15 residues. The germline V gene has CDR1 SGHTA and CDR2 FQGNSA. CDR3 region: CASSLEVTGGDTQYF. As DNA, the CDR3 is TGTGCCAGCAGCTTAGAGGTAACTGGCGGAGATACGCAGTATTTT.

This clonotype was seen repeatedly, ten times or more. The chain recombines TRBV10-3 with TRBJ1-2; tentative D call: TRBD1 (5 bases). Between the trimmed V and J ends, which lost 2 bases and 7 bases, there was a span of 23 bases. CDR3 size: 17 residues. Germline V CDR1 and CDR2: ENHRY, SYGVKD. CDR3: CAISEPPSLVAGTGYTF. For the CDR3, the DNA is TGTGCCATCAGTGAGCCGCCTTCCCTCGTGGCAGGGACTGGCTACACCTTC.

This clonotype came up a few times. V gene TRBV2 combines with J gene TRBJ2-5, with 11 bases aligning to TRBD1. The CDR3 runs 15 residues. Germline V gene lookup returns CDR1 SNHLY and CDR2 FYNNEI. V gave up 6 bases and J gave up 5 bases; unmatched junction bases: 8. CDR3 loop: CASRGQGAPPETQYF. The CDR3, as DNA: TGTGCCAGCAGAGGACAGGGGGCCCCCCCGGAGACCCAGTACTTC.

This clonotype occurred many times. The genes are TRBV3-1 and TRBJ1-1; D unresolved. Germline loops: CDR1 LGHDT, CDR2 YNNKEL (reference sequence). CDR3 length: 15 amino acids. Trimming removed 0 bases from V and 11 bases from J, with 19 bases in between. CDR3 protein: CASSQETWTPLTAFF. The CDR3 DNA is TGTGCCAGCAGCCAAGAGACCTGGACTCCACTGACGGCTTTCTTT.

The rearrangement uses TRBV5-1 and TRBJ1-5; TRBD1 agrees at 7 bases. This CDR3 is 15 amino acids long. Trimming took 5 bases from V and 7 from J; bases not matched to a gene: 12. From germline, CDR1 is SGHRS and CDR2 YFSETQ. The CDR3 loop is CASRRTTGDRQPQHF. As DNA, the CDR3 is TGCGCCAGCAGGAGAACCACAGGGGACCGGCAGCCCCAGCATTTT.

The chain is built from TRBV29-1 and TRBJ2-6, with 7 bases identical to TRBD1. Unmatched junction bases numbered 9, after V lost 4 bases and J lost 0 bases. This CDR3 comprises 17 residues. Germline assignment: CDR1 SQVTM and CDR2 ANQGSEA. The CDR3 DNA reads TGCAGCGTTGGAAGGGGGCAGACCAACTCTGGGGCCAACGTCCTGACTTTC. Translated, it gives CSVGRGQTNSGANVLTF.

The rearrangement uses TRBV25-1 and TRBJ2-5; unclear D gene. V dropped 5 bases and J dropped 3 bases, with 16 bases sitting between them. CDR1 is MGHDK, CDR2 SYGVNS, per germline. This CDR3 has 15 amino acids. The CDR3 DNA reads TGTGCCAGCAGTTCCCCCCTGGGGTATGAAGAGACCCAGTACTTC. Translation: CASSSPLGYEETQYF.

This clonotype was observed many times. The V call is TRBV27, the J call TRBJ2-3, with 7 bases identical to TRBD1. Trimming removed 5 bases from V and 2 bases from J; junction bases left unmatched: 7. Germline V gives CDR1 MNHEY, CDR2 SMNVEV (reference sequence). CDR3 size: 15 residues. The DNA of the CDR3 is TGTGCCAGCAGTCCGCAGGGGGTTTCCACAGATACGCAGTATTTT. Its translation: CASSPQGVSTDTQYF.

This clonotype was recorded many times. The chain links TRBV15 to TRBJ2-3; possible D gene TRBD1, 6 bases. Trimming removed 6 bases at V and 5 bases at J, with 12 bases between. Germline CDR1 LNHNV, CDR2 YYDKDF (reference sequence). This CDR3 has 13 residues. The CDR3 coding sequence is TGTGCCACCAGACAGGGACCGGGAGATACGCAGTATTTT. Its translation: CATRQGPGDTQYF.

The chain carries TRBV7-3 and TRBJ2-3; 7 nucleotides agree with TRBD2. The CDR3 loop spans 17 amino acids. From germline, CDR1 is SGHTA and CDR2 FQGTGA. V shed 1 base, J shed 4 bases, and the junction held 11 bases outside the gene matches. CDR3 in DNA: TGTGCCAGCAGCTTAATGCCCCGGCGGGAGAGCGCAGATACGCAGTATTTT. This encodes CASSLMPRRESADTQYF.

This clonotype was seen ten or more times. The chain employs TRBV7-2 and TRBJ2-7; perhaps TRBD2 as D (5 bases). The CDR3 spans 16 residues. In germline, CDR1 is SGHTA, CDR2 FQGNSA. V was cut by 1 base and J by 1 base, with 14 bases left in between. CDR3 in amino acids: CASSLDSTGSSYEQYF. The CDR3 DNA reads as TGTGCCAGCAGCTTAGATTCAACGGGATCATCCTACGAGCAGTACTTC.

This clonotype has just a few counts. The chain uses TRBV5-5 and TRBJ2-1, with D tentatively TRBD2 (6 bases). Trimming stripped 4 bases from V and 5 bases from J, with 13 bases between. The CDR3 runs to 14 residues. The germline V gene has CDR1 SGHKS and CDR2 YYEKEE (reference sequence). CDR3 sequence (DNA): TGTGCCAGCAGCCCCGGACTAATGAACAATGAGCAGTTCTTC. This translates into CASSPGLMNNEQFF.

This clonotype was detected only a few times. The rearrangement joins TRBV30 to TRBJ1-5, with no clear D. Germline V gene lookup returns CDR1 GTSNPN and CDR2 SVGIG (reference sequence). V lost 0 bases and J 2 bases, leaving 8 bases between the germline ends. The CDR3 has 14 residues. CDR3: CAWSVQNGNQPQHF. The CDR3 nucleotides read TGTGCCTGGAGTGTCCAGAATGGCAATCAGCCCCAGCATTTT.

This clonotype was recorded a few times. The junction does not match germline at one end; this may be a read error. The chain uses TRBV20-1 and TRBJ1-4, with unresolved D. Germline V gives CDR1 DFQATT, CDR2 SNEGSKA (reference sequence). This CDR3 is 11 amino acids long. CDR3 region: CVGSSNEKLFF. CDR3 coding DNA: TGTGTGGGCAGCTCGAATGAAAAACTGTTTTTT.

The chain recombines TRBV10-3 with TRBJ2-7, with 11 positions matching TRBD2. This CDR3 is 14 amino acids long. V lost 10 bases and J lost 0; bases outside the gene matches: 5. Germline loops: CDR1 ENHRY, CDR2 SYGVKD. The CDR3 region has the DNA TGTGCCACCGCCGGGACTAGCGGCTCCTACGAGCAGTACTTC. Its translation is CATAGTSGSYEQYF.

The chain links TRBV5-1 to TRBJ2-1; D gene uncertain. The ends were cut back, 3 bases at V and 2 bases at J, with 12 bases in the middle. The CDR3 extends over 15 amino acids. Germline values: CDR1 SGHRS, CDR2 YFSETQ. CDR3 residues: CASSSGRATYNEQFF. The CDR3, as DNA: TGCGCCAGCAGCTCCGGGCGCGCGACCTACAATGAGCAGTTCTTC.

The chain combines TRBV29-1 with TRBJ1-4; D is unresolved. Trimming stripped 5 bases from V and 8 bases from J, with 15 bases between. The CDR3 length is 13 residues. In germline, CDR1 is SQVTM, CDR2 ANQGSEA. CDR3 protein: CSVIPGLREKLFF. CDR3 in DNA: TGCAGCGTTATCCCCGGGCTAAGGGAAAAACTGTTTTTT.

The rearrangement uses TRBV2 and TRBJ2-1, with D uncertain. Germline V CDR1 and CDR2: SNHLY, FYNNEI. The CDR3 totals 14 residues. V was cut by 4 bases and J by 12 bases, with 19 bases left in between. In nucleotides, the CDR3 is TGTGCCAGCAGTGCGTACGGGCGGCAGACCTGGCAGTTCTTC. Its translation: CASSAYGRQTWQFF. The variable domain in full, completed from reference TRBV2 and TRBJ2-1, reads EPEVTQTPSHQVTQMGQEVILRCVPISNHLYFYWYRQILGQKVEFLVSFYNNEISEKSEIFDDQFSVERPDGSNFTLKIRSTKLEDSAMYFCASSAYGRQTWQFFGPGTRLTVL.

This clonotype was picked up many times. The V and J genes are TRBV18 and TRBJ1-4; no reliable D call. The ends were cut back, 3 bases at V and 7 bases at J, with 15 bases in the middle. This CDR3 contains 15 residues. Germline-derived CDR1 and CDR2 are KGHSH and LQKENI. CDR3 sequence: CASSPERVSGEKLFF. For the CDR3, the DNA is TGTGCCAGCTCACCGGAGAGGGTCAGTGGTGAAAAACTGTTTTTT.

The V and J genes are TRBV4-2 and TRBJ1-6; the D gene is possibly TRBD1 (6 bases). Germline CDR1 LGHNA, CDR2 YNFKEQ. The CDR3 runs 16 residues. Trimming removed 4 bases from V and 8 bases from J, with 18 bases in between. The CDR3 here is CASSPLGGGRDSPLHF. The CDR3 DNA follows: TGTGCCAGCAGCCCTCTAGGGGGGGGCAGGGATTCACCCCTCCACTTT.

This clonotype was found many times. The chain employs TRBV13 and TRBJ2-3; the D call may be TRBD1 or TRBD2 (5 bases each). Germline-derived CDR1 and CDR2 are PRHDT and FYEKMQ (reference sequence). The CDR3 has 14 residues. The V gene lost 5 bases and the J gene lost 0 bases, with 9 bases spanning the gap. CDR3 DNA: TGTGCCAGCAGCCTGAGGGGTAGCACAGATACGCAGTATTTT. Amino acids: CASSLRGSTDTQYF.